The 21 T cell receptor beta chains reported below all come from one sample, sequenced in a study of CD8+ T cells in alopecia areata. Extracted RNA was reverse transcribed into cDNA, the sequencing template. Repertoires were generated with immunoSEQ multiplex PCR, while TCRdb's copy carries only in-frame clones and drops some. This table holds about 40,000 clones, just under 95% found once. Stated treatment: oral pan-JAK inhibitor, 5-10 mg twice daily. Here the sequenced sample was CD8+ T cells sorted from blood, taken at week 24, from a patient treated with tofacitinib. Source of these receptors: a human donor with alopecia areata.

The chain uses TRBV30 and TRBJ2-5; D is possibly TRBD1 or TRBD2 (5 bases each). The end of the DNA aligns better with TRBJ2-7, so the J call may be wrong. The CDR3 loop spans 14 amino acids. Per the germline V gene, CDR1 is GTSNPN and CDR2 is SVGIG (reference sequence). The CDR3 DNA is TGTGCCTGGAGCTCTGAGGGACCCCTCTACGAGCAGTACTTC. Protein product: CAWSSEGPLYEQYF.

The V and J genes are TRBV29-1 and TRBJ2-7, with TRBD1 as a possible D gene (5 bases). Per germline, CDR1 SQVTM and CDR2 ANQGSEA. V was trimmed by 6 bases and J by 1 base, leaving 16 bases between them. The CDR3 length is 14 residues. This CDR3 reads CSVVDTQGSYEQYF. The CDR3, as DNA: TGCAGCGTCGTAGATACCCAGGGATCCTACGAGCAGTACTTC.

The rearrangement joins TRBV27 to TRBJ2-7, with 10 nucleotides matching TRBD1. Trimming removed 5 bases from V and 6 bases from J; junction bases left unmatched: 7. The germline gives CDR1 MNHEY, CDR2 SMNVEV (reference sequence). This CDR3 has 14 amino acids. CDR3 in DNA: TGTGCCAGCAGTATTTGGGACAGGGGCGGCGAGCAGTACTTC. Translated, it gives CASSIWDRGGEQYF.

The rearrangement uses TRBV7-8 and TRBJ2-1, with D unclear. V lost 0 bases and J 8 bases, leaving 11 bases between the germline ends. The germline V gene has CDR1 SGHVS and CDR2 FQNEAQ. CDR3 length: 14 residues. The CDR3 DNA follows: TGTGCCAGCAGCTTAGCGCTAGGGTACGATGAGCAGTTCTTC. Protein: CASSLALGYDEQFF.

This rearrangement joins TRBV7-2 to TRBJ2-1; no firm D call. Germline assignment: CDR1 SGHTA and CDR2 FQGNSA. The CDR3 extends over 14 amino acids. V shed 0 bases and J shed 5 bases, with 8 bases lying between them. As DNA, the CDR3 is TGTGCCAGCAGCTTAGCGCGGCGAGACAATGAGCAGTTCTTC. Its translation: CASSLARRDNEQFF.

The chain carries TRBV7-9 and TRBJ2-2; 7 nucleotides agree with TRBD2. With 5 bases clipped from V and 2 bases from J, the junction kept 5 bases outside the gene matches. Germline V gene data show CDR1 as SEHNR and CDR2 as FQNEAQ (reference sequence). There are 15 residues in the CDR3. CDR3 protein: CASSLGGGNTGELFF. As DNA, the CDR3 is TGTGCCAGCAGCCTAGGCGGGGGAAACACCGGGGAGCTGTTTTTT.

This clone has only one observation. The V and J genes are TRBV27 and TRBJ2-3; D unclear. The CDR3 consists of 13 residues. V lost 3 bases and J 4 bases, leaving 8 bases between the germline ends. In germline, CDR1 is MNHEY, CDR2 SMNVEV (reference sequence). The DNA of the CDR3 is TGTGCCAGCAGTTTTCTAGAGGCAGATACGCAGTATTTT. This codes for CASSFLEADTQYF.

The V and J genes are TRBV30 and TRBJ2-2, with TRBD1 as a possible D gene (6 bases). Germline lookup yields CDR1 GTSNPN and CDR2 SVGIG (reference sequence). Trimming cost V 5 bases and J 6 bases, with 10 bases left between them. The CDR3 sequence is 12 residues long. CDR3 sequence reads: CAWATGPGELFF. In DNA, the CDR3 is TGTGCCTGGGCTACAGGGCCCGGGGAGCTGTTTTTT.

This chain joins TRBV27 and TRBJ2-5; D might be TRBD1 (6 bases). This CDR3 is 16 amino acids long. Trimming took 4 bases from V and 5 from J, leaving 20 bases between them. Looked up from germline, CDR1 is MNHEY and CDR2 is SMNVEV (reference sequence). Here the CDR3 DNA reads TGTGCCAGCAGTTCCGAACCACAGGGTAGGGTGGAGACCCAGTACTTC. Protein sequence: CASSSEPQGRVETQYF.

The chain combines TRBV11-2 with TRBJ2-5, with 7 nucleotides matching TRBD1. V shed 5 bases, J shed 6 bases, and the junction held 9 bases outside the gene matches. The CDR3 consists of 14 residues. Germline loops: CDR1 SGHAT, CDR2 FQNNGV. CDR3 DNA: TGTGCCAGCAGCCCTCCACAGGGGATGAAGACCCAGTACTTC. Its translation: CASSPPQGMKTQYF.

The V and J genes are TRBV6-5 and TRBJ2-2; unclear D gene. CDR1 is MNHEY, CDR2 SVGAGI, per germline. The CDR3 is made up of 15 amino acids. Trimming shortened V by 1 base and J by 4 bases, and 10 bases separated the two germline ends. The CDR3 is CASSYWVGLTGELFF. The DNA of the CDR3 is TGTGCCAGCAGTTACTGGGTGGGTCTCACCGGGGAGCTGTTTTTT.

The chain combines TRBV6-4 with TRBJ2-1; 9 bases match TRBD1. The CDR3 totals 16 residues. The germline gives CDR1 MRHNA, CDR2 SNTAGT. V lost 3 bases and J lost 5; bases outside the gene matches: 8. In nucleotides, the CDR3 is TGTGCCAGCAGTGATCTCCCGGGACAGGGAGACAATGAGCAGTTCTTC. Amino acid sequence: CASSDLPGQGDNEQFF.

The chain is built from TRBV7-9 and TRBJ1-5, with D possibly matching TRBD1 (5 bases). The CDR3 has 14 amino acids. Germline V lookup: CDR1 SEHNR, CDR2 FQNEAQ (reference sequence). V lost 7 bases, J lost 7 bases, and 17 bases lay in between. Written as DNA, the CDR3 is TGTGCCAGCACCTTCGGGGGAGAAGGCCAGCCCCAGCATTTT. This translates into CASTFGGEGQPQHF. The variable domain in full, with the rest retrieved from reference TRBV7-9 and TRBJ1-5, is DTGVSQNPRHKITKRGQNVTFRCDPISEHNRLYWYRQTLGQGPEFLTYFQNEAQLEKSRLLSDRFSAERPKGSFSTLEIQRTEQGDSAMYLCASTFGGEGQPQHFGDGTRLSIL.

This chain joins TRBV29-1 and TRBJ2-7, with D possibly being TRBD1 (6 bases). V lost 6 bases to trimming and J lost 5 bases, with 14 bases between them. Germline lookup yields CDR1 SQVTM and CDR2 ANQGSEA. The CDR3 length is 12 residues. Here the CDR3 reads CSVASGEHEQYF. The CDR3 DNA sequence: TGCAGCGTCGCATCAGGGGAGCACGAGCAGTACTTC.

Only a few counts were recorded for this clone. This chain's CDR3 is CSVEADQKYEQYF. The DNA of the CDR3 is TGCAGCGTTGAAGCAGATCAGAAATACGAGCAGTACTTC. The V gene is TRBV29-1, the J gene TRBJ2-7; D not resolved. The CDR3 loop spans 13 amino acids. V was cut by 1 base and J by 4 bases, with 11 bases left in between. The germline gives CDR1 SQVTM, CDR2 ANQGSEA.

The V gene is TRBV5-1, the J gene TRBJ2-3; 7 positions agree with TRBD2. CDR1 and CDR2 (germline): SGHRS, YFSETQ. The CDR3 contains 16 residues. The trim removed 0 bases at V and 3 bases at J, leaving 7 bases unmatched. Here the CDR3 DNA reads TGCGCCAGCAGCTTGGGGCCTTGGGAGGGAACAGATACGCAGTATTTT. Translating gives CASSLGPWEGTDTQYF.

The rearrangement links TRBV27 to TRBJ2-7; no clear D. Trimming took 7 bases from V and 3 from J, leaving 13 bases between them. The CDR3 runs 13 residues. Germline CDR1 is MNHEY and CDR2 is SMNVEV (reference sequence). In nucleotides, the CDR3 is TGTGCCAGCAATGTAGGGAAGGACTACGAGCAGTACTTC. This encodes CASNVGKDYEQYF.

This clone was seen a single time. This chain links TRBV18 with TRBJ2-7; D is possibly TRBD1 (7 bases). Germline V gene sequence: CDR1 KGHSH, CDR2 LQKENI. The CDR3 covers 16 residues. V was shortened by 4 bases and J by 3 bases, with 19 bases between the two germline ends. CDR3: CASSQAGGGIVYEQYF. CDR3 sequence (DNA): TGTGCCAGCTCACAGGCAGGGGGAGGAATCGTCTACGAGCAGTACTTC.

The J gene is TRBJ2-7, the V gene TRBV6-5, with no clear D. The V end was cut by 5 bases, the J end by 4 bases, with 9 bases between. Germline loops: CDR1 MNHEY, CDR2 SVGAGI. The CDR3 runs 12 residues. Written as DNA, the CDR3 is TGTGCCAGCAGTCCCGGACCTTACGAGCAGTACTTC. Encoded protein: CASSPGPYEQYF.

This sequence joins TRBV27 and TRBJ2-7; TRBD2 matches at 9 bases. The CDR3 has 16 amino acids. The germline V gene has CDR1 MNHEY and CDR2 SMNVEV (reference sequence). With V trimmed by 5 bases and J by 0 bases, 8 bases remained unmatched. CDR3 coding DNA: TGTGCCAGCAGTCCCTCTAGCGGGGAAAGCTCCTACGAGCAGTACTTC. Protein product: CASSPSSGESSYEQYF.

The rearrangement links TRBV27 to TRBJ2-1; 8 bases are shared with TRBD2. Germline V gene sequence: CDR1 MNHEY, CDR2 SMNVEV (reference sequence). V was clipped by 4 bases and J by 7 bases; unmatched bases: 6. CDR3 size: 14 residues. CDR3 protein: CASSSGLAINEQFF. The CDR3 DNA reads as TGTGCCAGCAGTTCAGGACTAGCAATAAATGAGCAGTTCTTC.